The rows below give T cell receptor beta chains drawn from one sample of a study of blood T cell repertoires in COVID-19. This table comes from immunoSEQ multiplex PCR, and its TCRdb copy is limited to in-frame clones, with some not included. The sample carries some 220,000 clones, around 80% recorded once. Material: peripheral blood. These receptors were taken from a woman in her 70s with acute or convalescent COVID-19. The CDR3 runs from the conserved cysteine through the conserved F or W. Fields, in order: D gene, J gene, clone size, V gene, CDR3 protein, CDR3 DNA. D genes are given only for firm matches. Size is stated for part of the rows, as once, few or many counts, or as a class when the clone is expanded.

d_call: TRBD1
j_call: TRBJ2-7
clone_size: NA
v_call: TRBV5-1
cdr3_aa: CASSLSNRGVSYEQYF
cdr3_nt: TGCGCCAGCAGCTTGAGTAACAGGGGGGTGTCCTACGAGCAGTACTTC

d_call: TRBD2
j_call: TRBJ2-5
clone_size: NA
v_call: TRBV19
cdr3_aa: CASSAVEAGGTQETQYF
cdr3_nt: TGTGCCAGTAGTGCCGTAGAGGCGGGGGGAACTCAAGAGACCCAGTACTTC

d_call: NA
j_call: TRBJ2-5
clone_size: NA
v_call: TRBV7-9
cdr3_aa: CASSPVTGTQYF
cdr3_nt: TGTGCCAGCAGCCCAGTCACAGGGACCCAGTACTTC

d_call: TRBD2
j_call: TRBJ2-5
clone_size: NA
v_call: TRBV5-1
cdr3_aa: CASSLGTNQETQYF
cdr3_nt: TGCGCCAGCAGCTTAGGGACTAACCAAGAGACCCAGTACTTC

d_call: NA
j_call: TRBJ1-1
clone_size: NA
v_call: TRBV5-1
cdr3_aa: CASSLMRENTEAFF
cdr3_nt: TGCGCCAGCAGCTTGATGCGGGAGAACACTGAAGCTTTCTTT

d_call: NA
j_call: TRBJ2-5
clone_size: NA
v_call: TRBV12-3/TRBV12-4
cdr3_aa: CASRGGGMGTQYF
cdr3_nt: TGTGCCAGCAGGGGCGGGGGCATGGGGACCCAGTACTTC

d_call: TRBD2
j_call: TRBJ2-4
clone_size: NA
v_call: TRBV3-1/TRBV3-2
cdr3_aa: CASSQLVAGDLAKNIQYF
cdr3_nt: TGTGCCAGCAGCCAATTGGTAGCGGGGGATCTAGCCAAAAACATTCAGTACTTC

d_call: TRBD2
j_call: TRBJ2-5
clone_size: once
v_call: TRBV5-1
cdr3_aa: CASSQPAGGLETQYF
cdr3_nt: TGCGCCAGCAGCCAGCCCGCGGGGGGGCTAGAGACCCAGTACTTC

d_call: NA
j_call: TRBJ2-1
clone_size: once
v_call: TRBV2
cdr3_aa: CASSELRVDNEQFF
cdr3_nt: TGTGCCAGCAGTGAATTACGGGTGGACAATGAGCAGTTCTTC

d_call: NA
j_call: TRBJ1-6
clone_size: NA
v_call: TRBV5-4
cdr3_aa: CASSLGGWNSPLHF
cdr3_nt: TGTGCCAGCAGCTTGGGCGGGTGGAATTCACCCCTCCACTTT

d_call: NA
j_call: TRBJ1-2
clone_size: few
v_call: TRBV7-9
cdr3_aa: CASSLKTGGGGYTF
cdr3_nt: TGTGCCAGCAGCTTAAAAACCGGCGGAGGCGGCTACACCTTC

d_call: TRBD2
j_call: TRBJ2-5
clone_size: NA
v_call: TRBV7-2
cdr3_aa: CASSLRLAGGLETQYF
cdr3_nt: TGTGCCAGCAGCTTAAGGCTAGCGGGGGGGCTGGAGACCCAGTACTTC

d_call: TRBD1
j_call: TRBJ2-7
clone_size: few
v_call: TRBV4-3
cdr3_aa: CASSRDRDSYEQYF
cdr3_nt: TGCGCCAGCAGCCGGGACAGGGACTCCTACGAGCAGTACTTC

d_call: TRBD1
j_call: TRBJ2-7
clone_size: once
v_call: TRBV18
cdr3_aa: CASSPQKGAMDEQYF
cdr3_nt: TGTGCCAGCTCACCACAGAAGGGGGCGATGGACGAGCAGTACTTC

d_call: NA
j_call: TRBJ1-5
clone_size: NA
v_call: TRBV6-2/TRBV6-3
cdr3_aa: CASSYSRRGGRSQPQHF
cdr3_nt: TGTGCCAGCAGTTACTCGAGGAGGGGGGGCAGGAGTCAGCCCCAGCATTTT

d_call: NA
j_call: TRBJ2-3
clone_size: NA
v_call: TRBV2
cdr3_aa: CASSEIYDTQYF
cdr3_nt: TGTGCCAGCTCGGAGATTTACGATACGCAGTATTTT

d_call: NA
j_call: TRBJ1-5
clone_size: NA
v_call: TRBV19
cdr3_aa: CASSTQRGQPQHF
cdr3_nt: TGTGCCAGTAGTACGCAGAGGGGGCAGCCCCAGCATTTT

d_call: TRBD1
j_call: TRBJ2-5
clone_size: NA
v_call: TRBV5-6
cdr3_aa: CATRSTRQGQTQYF
cdr3_nt: TGTGCCACCAGAAGCACCCGACAGGGACAGACCCAGTACTTC

d_call: NA
j_call: TRBJ2-5
clone_size: NA
v_call: TRBV30
cdr3_aa: CASPGIRGETQYF
cdr3_nt: TGTGCCTCTCCCGGCATTCGGGGAGAGACCCAGTACTTC

d_call: NA
j_call: TRBJ2-5
clone_size: NA
v_call: TRBV3-1/TRBV3-2
cdr3_aa: CASSPLQETQYF
cdr3_nt: TGTGCCAGCAGCCCACTGCAAGAGACCCAGTACTTC

d_call: NA
j_call: TRBJ1-1
clone_size: NA
v_call: TRBV28
cdr3_aa: CASMEQGLTEAFF
cdr3_nt: TGTGCCAGCATGGAGCAGGGGTTAACTGAAGCTTTCTTT

d_call: TRBD1
j_call: TRBJ1-1
clone_size: NA
v_call: TRBV6-2/TRBV6-3
cdr3_aa: CASSYRQGALNTEAFF
cdr3_nt: TGTGCCAGCAGTTACAGGCAGGGGGCCTTGAACACTGAAGCTTTCTTT

d_call: NA
j_call: TRBJ2-5
clone_size: NA
v_call: TRBV6-5
cdr3_aa: CASSRTSFSETQYF
cdr3_nt: TGTGCCAGCAGTCGAACTAGTTTCTCAGAGACCCAGTACTTC

d_call: TRBD1
j_call: TRBJ1-2
clone_size: NA
v_call: TRBV20-1
cdr3_aa: CSASQTGVSYGYTF
cdr3_nt: TGCAGTGCTAGTCAAACAGGGGTGTCGTATGGCTACACCTTC

d_call: NA
j_call: TRBJ2-7
clone_size: NA
v_call: TRBV25-1
cdr3_aa: CASSQGGVDEQYF
cdr3_nt: TGTGCCAGCAGTCAGGGGGGCGTGGACGAGCAGTACTTC

d_call: NA
j_call: TRBJ1-1
clone_size: NA
v_call: TRBV6-5
cdr3_aa: CARVRANTEAFF
cdr3_nt: TGTGCCAGGGTCAGGGCGAACACTGAAGCTTTCTTT

d_call: TRBD2
j_call: TRBJ2-1
clone_size: NA
v_call: TRBV4-3
cdr3_aa: CASSQVRLAGDLSYNEQFF
cdr3_nt: TGCGCCAGCAGCCAAGTTCGGCTAGCGGGGGACCTAAGCTACAATGAGCAGTTCTTC

d_call: NA
j_call: TRBJ2-7
clone_size: NA
v_call: TRBV12-3/TRBV12-4
cdr3_aa: CASNRGGGQRNF
cdr3_nt: TGTGCCAGCAACCGAGGGGGGGGCCAACGGAACTTC

d_call: NA
j_call: TRBJ1-3
clone_size: NA
v_call: TRBV7-8
cdr3_aa: CASSPRLAKTSGNTIYF
cdr3_nt: TGTGCCAGCAGCCCTAGGTTGGCGAAAACCTCTGGAAACACCATATATTTT

d_call: TRBD2
j_call: TRBJ2-7
clone_size: NA
v_call: TRBV7-9
cdr3_aa: CASSLGGSGGTYYEQYF
cdr3_nt: TGTGCCAGCAGCCTCGGAGGAAGCGGGGGGACATACTACGAGCAGTACTTC

d_call: NA
j_call: TRBJ2-1
clone_size: many
v_call: TRBV2
cdr3_aa: CASSDQGHEQFF
cdr3_nt: TGTGCCAGCAGTGATCAGGGTCATGAGCAGTTCTTC

d_call: NA
j_call: TRBJ1-1
clone_size: NA
v_call: TRBV5-1
cdr3_aa: CASSRQLMNTEAFF
cdr3_nt: TGCGCCAGCAGCCGACAGCTTATGAACACTGAAGCTTTCTTT

d_call: TRBD2
j_call: TRBJ2-5
clone_size: few
v_call: TRBV9
cdr3_aa: CASSVDGGIQETQYF
cdr3_nt: TGTGCCAGCAGCGTAGACGGGGGGATACAAGAGACCCAGTACTTC

d_call: TRBD2
j_call: TRBJ2-1
clone_size: NA
v_call: TRBV11-2
cdr3_aa: CASSSRGSAGAYNEQFF
cdr3_nt: TGTGCCAGCAGCTCCCGGGGGAGCGCGGGGGCCTACAATGAGCAGTTCTTC

d_call: TRBD1
j_call: TRBJ1-2
clone_size: NA
v_call: TRBV4-2
cdr3_aa: CASSQRTGNGYTF
cdr3_nt: TGTGCCAGCAGCCAACGGACAGGGAATGGCTACACCTTC

d_call: TRBD1
j_call: TRBJ2-5
clone_size: few
v_call: TRBV10-3
cdr3_aa: CAIKQGASQETQYF
cdr3_nt: TGTGCCATCAAACAGGGGGCGAGCCAAGAGACCCAGTACTTC

d_call: TRBD2
j_call: TRBJ2-3
clone_size: once
v_call: TRBV4-1
cdr3_aa: CASMGTTGLGHTQYF
cdr3_nt: TGCGCCAGCATGGGGACTACGGGACTAGGTCATACGCAGTATTTT

d_call: TRBD1
j_call: TRBJ1-5
clone_size: NA
v_call: TRBV5-6
cdr3_aa: CASSGGQTNQPQHF
cdr3_nt: TGTGCCAGCAGCGGGGGACAGACCAATCAGCCCCAGCATTTT

d_call: NA
j_call: TRBJ1-2
clone_size: NA
v_call: TRBV5-6
cdr3_aa: CASSLGSTNYGYTF
cdr3_nt: TGTGCCAGCAGCTTGGGAAGCACTAACTATGGCTACACCTTC

d_call: TRBD2
j_call: TRBJ2-2
clone_size: NA
v_call: TRBV9
cdr3_aa: CASSVSDGRDTGELFF
cdr3_nt: TGTGCCAGCAGCGTCTCTGACGGGAGGGACACCGGGGAGCTGTTTTTT

d_call: NA
j_call: TRBJ1-1
clone_size: NA
v_call: TRBV2
cdr3_aa: CASSTRLLAVGAFF
cdr3_nt: TGTGCCAGCAGCACCCGACTGTTGGCAGTTGGAGCTTTCTTT

d_call: NA
j_call: TRBJ2-2
clone_size: NA
v_call: TRBV2
cdr3_aa: CASKELAYTGELFF
cdr3_nt: TGTGCCAGCAAGGAGTTAGCTTACACCGGGGAGCTGTTTTTT

d_call: NA
j_call: TRBJ2-4
clone_size: NA
v_call: TRBV2
cdr3_aa: CASSEAEVIQYF
cdr3_nt: TGTGCCAGCAGTGAAGCGGAGGTTATTCAGTACTTC

d_call: TRBD1
j_call: TRBJ2-1
clone_size: NA
v_call: TRBV18
cdr3_aa: CASSRGGPYNEQFF
cdr3_nt: TGTGCCAGCTCAAGAGGGGGCCCCTACAATGAGCAGTTCTTC

d_call: NA
j_call: TRBJ2-1
clone_size: NA
v_call: TRBV24-1
cdr3_aa: CATSDRAAANEQFF
cdr3_nt: TGTGCCACCAGTGATCGAGCGGCGGCCAATGAGCAGTTCTTC